The 32 T cell receptor beta chains listed next were all sequenced from one sample in a study of T cells in Graves' hyperthyroidism and ophthalmopathy. Researchers amplified the TCR beta CDR3 regions from RNA transcripts. An initial round of RT-PCR targeting the TCR CDR3 relied on the HTBI primer set. TCRdb passed the multiplex PCR reads through MiXCR, listing each CDR3 protein once. This sample has fewer than 750,000 distinct CDR3 sequences, with about half found just once. Sequenced input: peripheral blood or thyroid tissue (not recorded which). Every receptor here comes from a woman in her late teens or twenties with Graves' hyperthyroidism.

As concerns this clonotype: A much larger clone differs from this one at a single base, so this may be a read error. V usage is TRBV11-3 and J usage is TRBJ1-2; the D gene is possibly TRBD1 (5 bases). The V gene's germline CDR1 is SGHNT and CDR2 YENEEA. Between the trimmed V and J ends, which lost 2 bases and 6 bases, there was a span of 13 bases. This CDR3 has 14 amino acids. The CDR3 DNA sequence: TGTGCCAGCAGCTTAAGGGGACTACGGGATGGCTACACCTTC. Translating it yields CASSLRGLRDGYTF.

This clonotype showed up many times. The chain uses TRBV6-5 and TRBJ2-5; possibly TRBD2 for D (5 bases). The CDR3 is 13 residues long. Germline CDR1 reads MNHEY; CDR2 reads SVGAGI. Trimming pared 7 bases from V and 3 bases from J, leaving 12 bases between. The CDR3 bases are TGTGCCAGCAAATTGGACTTTGAAGAGACCCAGTACTTC. Encoded protein: CASKLDFEETQYF.

The table lists this clonotype with many counts. The chain combines TRBV12-3 or TRBV12-4 with TRBJ2-5; D is perhaps TRBD1 or TRBD2 (5 bases each). This CDR3 contains 14 residues. Deletions cut 3 bases from V and 4 bases from J, with 12 bases between. Here the CDR3 reads CASSFEGTSETQYF. The DNA of the CDR3 is TGTGCCAGCAGTTTCGAGGGGACCTCAGAGACCCAGTACTTC.

This clonotype has more than one count but fewer than ten. The CDR3 coding sequence is TGTGCCACCAGCAGAGGGACTCGTTCCTACGAGCAGTACTTC. Amino acid sequence: CATSRGTRSYEQYF. This chain links TRBV15 with TRBJ2-7; tentatively, D is TRBD2 (5 bases). The V gene's germline CDR1 is LNHNV and CDR2 YYDKDF (reference sequence). V lost 1 base and J 1 base, leaving 8 bases between the germline ends. CDR3 length: 14 residues.

The chain is built from TRBV7-6 and TRBJ2-3; 10 nucleotides agree with TRBD1. Germline V gives CDR1 SGHVS, CDR2 FNYEAQ. CDR3 length: 15 residues. Trimming cost V 5 bases and J 6 bases; bases outside gene matches: 8. The CDR3 spells CASSRGTGAHDTQYF. DNA of the CDR3: TGTGCCAGCAGCAGGGGGACAGGGGCGCATGATACGCAGTATTTT.

Turning to this clonotype: Just one base apart from a much larger clone, this may be a read error. This chain uses TRBV20-1 with TRBJ2-7, with D tentatively TRBD2 (6 bases). V was clipped by 4 bases and J by 3 bases, with 10 bases between them. Germline CDR1 and CDR2: DFQATT and SNEGSKA (reference sequence). There are 12 residues in the CDR3. The CDR3 spells CSAKRLGYEQYF. As DNA, the CDR3 is TGCAGTGCTAAAAGACTAGGCTACGAGCAGTACTTC.

With regard to this clonotype: Mismatch with germline at one junction end may stem from a read error. This chain uses TRBV7-9 with TRBJ1-1; possibly TRBD1 for D (5 bases). The CDR3 is 14 amino acids. Germline V gene sequence: CDR1 SEHNR, CDR2 FQNEAQ (reference sequence). The CDR3 nucleotides read TGTGCCAGCAGCCACGCAGGGCCGAACGCTGAAGCTTTCTTT. This sequence encodes CASSHAGPNAEAFF.

This chain connects TRBV29-1 to TRBJ2-7, with 9 nucleotides matching TRBD2. This CDR3 spans 13 amino acids. After removal of 6 bases from V and 4 bases from J, the junction contained 7 bases not matched to a gene. Germline V gene sequence: CDR1 SQVTM, CDR2 ANQGSEA. As DNA, the CDR3 is TGCAGCGTATCTAGCGGGATTGAATACGAGCAGTACTTC. Encoded protein: CSVSSGIEYEQYF.

A remark on this clonotype: Mismatch with germline at one junction end may stem from a read error. The J gene is TRBJ1-3, the V gene TRBV5-4; 8 nucleotides match TRBD1. This CDR3 spans 16 amino acids. CDR1 is SGHNT and CDR2 is YYREEE in the germline V gene (reference sequence). In DNA, the CDR3 is TGTGCCAGCAGCCTTTACGGACAGGGAATGGGAAACACCATATACTTT. Translated, it gives CASSLYGQGMGNTIYF.

The chain has TRBV6-1 and TRBJ2-5; 9 bases agree with TRBD1. This CDR3 is 14 amino acids long. J lost 9 bases, V lost 6 bases, and 11 bases had no gene match. Germline V lookup: CDR1 MNHNS, CDR2 SASEGT. CDR3 loop: CASREGQGNQPQYF. CDR3 sequence (DNA): TGTGCCAGCAGGGAGGGACAGGGTAATCAGCCCCAGTACTTC.

Details on this clonotype: Given a much more abundant clone one base away, this may be a read error. The V and J genes are TRBV2 and TRBJ2-3, with D uncertain. V lost 3 bases, J lost 1 base, and 11 bases lay in between. The CDR3 sequence is 15 residues long. Germline values: CDR1 SNHLY, CDR2 FYNNEI. CDR3 nucleotide sequence: TGTGCCAGCAGTGATAGGGTCCGGCGCACAGATACGCAGTATTTT. Encoded protein: CASSDRVRRTDTQYF. Filled out from reference TRBV2 and TRBJ2-3, the complete variable domain reads EPEVTQTPSHQVTQMGQEVILRCVPISNHLYFYWYRQILGQKVEFLVSFYNNEISEKSEIFDDQFSVERPDGSNFTLKIRSTKLEDSAMYFCASSDRVRRTDTQYFGPGTRLTVL.

The V call is TRBV7-8, the J call TRBJ1-6, with D tentatively TRBD1 (5 bases). Trimming removed 1 base from V and 0 bases from J, with 10 bases in between. This CDR3 spans 17 amino acids. Germline V gene sequence: CDR1 SGHVS, CDR2 FQNEAQ. CDR3 loop: CASSLDRRSSYNSPLHF. CDR3 coding DNA: TGTGCCAGCAGCTTAGACAGGCGAAGCTCCTATAATTCACCCCTCCACTTT.

This clonotype has at least ten counts. The chain has TRBV29-1 and TRBJ1-2; the D gene is possibly TRBD1 (5 bases). This CDR3 is 13 amino acids long. Trimming took off 7 bases at V and 4 bases at J, with 16 bases between the two ends. Per germline, CDR1 SQVTM and CDR2 ANQGSEA. CDR3 coding DNA: TGCAGCGCCACCGGGACGGCGTTCTATGGCTACACCTTC. This encodes CSATGTAFYGYTF.

This chain links TRBV15 with TRBJ2-2; D perhaps matches TRBD2 (6 bases). Germline CDR1 LNHNV, CDR2 YYDKDF (reference sequence). CDR3 length: 15 amino acids. V was cut by 1 base and J by 2 bases, with 8 bases left in between. CDR3 amino acids: CATSRVGRNTGELFF. The CDR3 DNA reads TGTGCCACCAGCAGAGTCGGGAGAAACACCGGGGAGCTGTTTTTT.

V gene TRBV5-1 combines with J gene TRBJ2-7; D might be TRBD1 or TRBD2, each matching 5 bases. Germline V gene lookup returns CDR1 SGHRS and CDR2 YFSETQ. This CDR3 is 15 amino acids long. V lost 4 bases, J lost 4 bases, and 18 bases lay in between. CDR3 bases: TGCGCCAGCAGCCGGGAATCATGGGACCGATACGAGCAGTACTTC. Protein sequence: CASSRESWDRYEQYF.

V and J are TRBV5-5 and TRBJ2-7; 14 bases match TRBD2. This CDR3 has 16 residues. Germline CDR1 and CDR2: SGHKS and YYEKEE (reference sequence). J gave up 5 bases and V 3 bases, and 7 bases lay outside the gene matches. CDR3: CASSWGLAGDSDEQYF. The CDR3 coding sequence is TGTGCCAGCAGCTGGGGACTAGCGGGGGACTCGGACGAGCAGTACTTC.

This rearrangement joins TRBV7-3 to TRBJ2-7; 11 nucleotides align to TRBD1. This CDR3 comprises 15 residues. Germline V CDR1 and CDR2: SGHTA, FQGTGA. Losses at the gene ends were 2 bases for V and 7 bases for J; bases not matched to a gene: 7. CDR3 DNA sequence: TGTGCCAGCAGCTTAGACGGACAGGGGGCTAGTGAGCAGTACTTC. This encodes CASSLDGQGASEQYF.

In this sample, this clonotype turned up many times. The chain uses TRBV19 and TRBJ2-7; 10 bases are shared with TRBD1. Germline V gene lookup returns CDR1 LNHDA and CDR2 SQIVND (reference sequence). The CDR3 extends over 13 amino acids. After removal of 3 bases from V and 5 bases from J, the junction contained 1 base not matched to a gene. CDR3 DNA sequence: TGTGCCAGTAGTATCGGACAGGGGGACGAGCAGTACTTC. Amino acids: CASSIGQGDEQYF.

This clonotype has ten or more counts. In DNA, the CDR3 is TGCGCCAGCAGCCCTGGGGGGTCGACCTACGAGCAGTACTTC. The encoded protein is CASSPGGSTYEQYF. J is TRBJ2-7 and V is TRBV5-1, with D perhaps matching TRBD2 (6 bases). V was trimmed by 4 bases and J by 2 bases, leaving 13 bases between them. Per germline, CDR1 SGHRS and CDR2 YFSETQ. This CDR3 is 14 amino acids long.

This clonotype was recorded many times. The rearrangement uses TRBV7-9 and TRBJ2-7; either TRBD1 or TRBD2 may fit D (5 bases each). Trimming stripped 5 bases from V and 10 bases from J, with 18 bases between. Germline CDR1 and CDR2: SEHNR and FQNEAQ (reference sequence). The CDR3 spans 13 residues. In DNA form, the CDR3 reads TGTGCCAGCAGCCCTACCGGGACGACCGATCAGTACTTC. It specifies CASSPTGTTDQYF.

Comment on this clonotype: The junction departs from the called germline gene at one end, perhaps through a read error. This rearrangement joins TRBV15 to TRBJ1-4, with D possibly matching TRBD1 (5 bases). The length of the CDR3 is 15 residues. CDR1 is LNHNV and CDR2 is YYDKDF in the germline V gene (reference sequence). This chain's CDR3 is CAASSRGETNEKLFF. As DNA, the CDR3 is TGTGCCGCCAGCAGTCGGGGGGAAACTAATGAAAAACTGTTTTTT.

This clonotype was recorded once. The CDR3 ends on some other residue instead of the conserved phenylalanine or tryptophan, so this is likely a read error. The limits of the CDR3 on the DNA are not certain, so only TCRdb's listed CDR3 is given. The CDR3 loop is CASTPAGFRMGTGHCQS. This rearrangement joins TRBV7-9 to TRBJ1-1; TRBD1 reflects the table's D call only, with no check against the DNA. Per the germline V gene, CDR1 is SEHNR and CDR2 is FQNEAQ (reference sequence). The length of the CDR3 is 17 amino acids, counting both ends.

In this sample, this clonotype turned up once. V usage is TRBV7-9 and J usage is TRBJ1-1; possibly TRBD1 for D (6 bases). Between the trimmed V and J ends, which lost 0 bases and 1 base, there was a span of 12 bases. Germline lookup yields CDR1 SEHNR and CDR2 FQNEAQ (reference sequence). This CDR3 is built from 16 residues. DNA for the CDR3: TGTGCCAGCAGCTTAGCCTTAGCGGGACAGAACACTGAAGCTTTCTTT. Its protein is CASSLALAGQNTEAFF.

This clonotype was recorded at least ten times. This chain uses TRBV7-3 with TRBJ2-2; perhaps TRBD1 as D (6 bases). The V end was cut by 5 bases, the J end by 4 bases, with 14 bases between. CDR3 length equals 15 residues. Looked up from germline, CDR1 is SGHTA and CDR2 is FQGTGA. CDR3 DNA: TGTGCCAGCAGCCAGGCCGGGACACCCACCGGGGAGCTGTTTTTT. It encodes CASSQAGTPTGELFF.

The chain carries TRBV24-1 and TRBJ1-2; TRBD1 might be the D (5 bases). The CDR3 extends over 13 amino acids. The V end lost 4 bases, the J end lost 5 bases, and 10 bases lay between the germline ends. From germline, CDR1 is KGHDR and CDR2 SFDVKD. CDR3 residues: CATSESGTYGYTF. CDR3 nucleotide sequence: TGTGCCACCAGTGAGTCCGGGACGTATGGCTACACCTTC.

V is TRBV7-2 and J is TRBJ2-2; no reliable D call. V shed 5 bases and J shed 9 bases, with 10 bases lying between them. Germline V gives CDR1 SGHTA, CDR2 FQGNSA. This CDR3 is built from 12 residues. The CDR3 is CASSGVGRELFF. The CDR3 DNA is TGTGCCAGCAGCGGAGTCGGGCGGGAGCTGTTTTTT.

V gene TRBV7-9 combines with J gene TRBJ1-4; TRBD1 matches 8 bases. The V gene end was trimmed by 5 bases and the J gene end by 6 bases; junction bases not matched to a gene: 8. CDR1 and CDR2 from the germline V gene are SEHNR and FQNEAQ (reference sequence). CDR3 length: 15 amino acids. CDR3 sequence (DNA): TGTGCCAGCAGCCAAGGACAGGGAGTTGATGAAAAACTGTTTTTT. This gives the protein CASSQGQGVDEKLFF.

About this clonotype: The germline gene is not matched at one end of the junction; a read error may be the cause. The chain carries TRBV7-9 and TRBJ2-7; TRBD1 or TRBD2 may be the D gene (5 bases each). The length of the CDR3 is 15 residues. CDR1 and CDR2 from the germline V gene are SEHNR and FQNEAQ (reference sequence). In DNA, the CDR3 is TGTGCCAGCAGCCCGTGGGGGAGTCCCTCCTACGAGCAGTGCTTC. It specifies CASSPWGSPSYEQCF.

On this clonotype itself: A single base separates this from a much larger clone, so it may be a read error. This rearrangement joins TRBV5-1 to TRBJ2-7; 12 bases are shared with TRBD2. Germline V gives CDR1 SGHRS, CDR2 YFSETQ. The CDR3 contains 15 residues. The DNA for the CDR3 is TGCGCCAGCAGAAGGACTAGCGGGATCGGTTCCTGTTGGGACTTC. It is translated as CASRRTSGIGSCWDF.

This clonotype has at least ten counts. The V call is TRBV6-5, the J call TRBJ1-2; D might be TRBD1 (5 bases). The CDR3 has 13 amino acids. The ends were cut back, 4 bases at V and 7 bases at J, with 13 bases in the middle. Germline V gene sequence: CDR1 MNHEY, CDR2 SVGAGI. The CDR3 sequence is CASSSGTWGGYTF. CDR3 sequence (DNA): TGTGCCAGCAGTTCCGGGACCTGGGGTGGCTACACCTTC.

The J gene is TRBJ2-1, the V gene TRBV13, with D maybe TRBD2 (6 bases). CDR1 and CDR2 (germline): PRHDT, FYEKMQ (reference sequence). V was pared by 5 bases and J by 7 bases, with 21 bases between. This CDR3 contains 16 residues. CDR3 nucleotide sequence: TGTGCCAGCAGCCCATCGAGTCTAGCGCCATTAAATGAGCAGTTCTTC. Its translation is CASSPSSLAPLNEQFF.

The chain couples TRBV5-4 to TRBJ1-4; no firm D call. V lost 2 bases to trimming and J lost 10 bases, with 21 bases between them. Germline values: CDR1 SGHNT, CDR2 YYREEE (reference sequence). The CDR3 extends over 16 amino acids. The CDR3 nucleotides are TGTGCCAGCAGCTTAATCGCCGAGGGCGTTTCGGGAAAACTGTTTTTT. Its protein product is CASSLIAEGVSGKLFF.